This T cell receptor (beta chain) was captured in a study of blood T cell repertoires in COVID-19. This clone was detected once. CDR1 is LNHNV and CDR2 is YYDKDF in the germline V gene (reference sequence). The CDR3 is 15 residues long. Trimming removed 5 bases from V and 1 base from J, with 14 bases in between. Produced via immunoSEQ multiplex PCR; TCRdb's table is partial and in-frame only. This table holds a few hundred thousand clones, roughly 80% found once. What was sequenced was peripheral blood. This chain joins TRBV15 and TRBJ1-1; D is uncertain. This receptor was obtained from a human donor with acute or convalescent COVID-19. The donor label of this sample is uncertain. The CDR3 bases are TGTGCCACCAGCGCAGGAAGTGGTGGGAACACTGAAGCTTTCTTT. Translating gives CATSAGSGGNTEAFF.